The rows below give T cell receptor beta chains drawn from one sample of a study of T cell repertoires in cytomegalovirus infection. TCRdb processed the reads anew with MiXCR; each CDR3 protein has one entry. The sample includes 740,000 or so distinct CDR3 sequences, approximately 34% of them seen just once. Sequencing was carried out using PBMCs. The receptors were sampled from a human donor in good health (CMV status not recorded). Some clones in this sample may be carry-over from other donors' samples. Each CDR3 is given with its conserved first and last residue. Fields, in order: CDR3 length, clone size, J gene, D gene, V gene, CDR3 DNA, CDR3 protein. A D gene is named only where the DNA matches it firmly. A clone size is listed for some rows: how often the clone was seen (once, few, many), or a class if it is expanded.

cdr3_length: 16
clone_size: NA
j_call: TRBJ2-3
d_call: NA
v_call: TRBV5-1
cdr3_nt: TGCGCCAGCAGCCCGGGCCAGGGAAGGCTCACAGATACGCAGTATTTT
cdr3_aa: CASSPGQGRLTDTQYF

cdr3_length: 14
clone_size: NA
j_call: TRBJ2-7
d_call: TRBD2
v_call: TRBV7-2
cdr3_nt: TGTGCCAGCACCGGGGGAGCGGGAGGGATCGAGCAGTACTTC
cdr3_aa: CASTGGAGGIEQYF

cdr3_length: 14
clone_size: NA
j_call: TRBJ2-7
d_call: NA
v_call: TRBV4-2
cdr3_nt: TGTGCCAGCAGCCATCCAGGGAGTCCCTACGAGCAGTACTTC
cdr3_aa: CASSHPGSPYEQYF

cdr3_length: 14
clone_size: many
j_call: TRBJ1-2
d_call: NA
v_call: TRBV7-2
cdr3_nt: TGTGCCAGCAGCTCCATGACGGCCAACTATGGCTACACCTTC
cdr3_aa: CASSSMTANYGYTF

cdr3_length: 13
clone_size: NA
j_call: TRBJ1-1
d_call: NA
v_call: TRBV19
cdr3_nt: TGTGCCAGTAGTATAAGAGGGACTCCAGAAGCTTTCTTT
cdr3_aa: CASSIRGTPEAFF

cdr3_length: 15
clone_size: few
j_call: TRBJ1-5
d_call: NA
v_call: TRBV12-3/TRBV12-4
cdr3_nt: TGTGCCAGCAGTTTTAATGGGGGCGCAGTTCAGCCCCAGCATTTT
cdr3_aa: CASSFNGGAVQPQHF

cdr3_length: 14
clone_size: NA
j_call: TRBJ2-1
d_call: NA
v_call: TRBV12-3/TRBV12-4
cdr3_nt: TGTGCCAGCAGTTTCGCGTCCAGCCGCAATGAGCAGTTCTTC
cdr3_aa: CASSFASSRNEQFF

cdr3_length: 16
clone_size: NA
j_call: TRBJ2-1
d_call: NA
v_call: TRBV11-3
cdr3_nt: TGTGCCAGCAGCTCCTTAGCGGTAGCCTCCCGTAATGAGCAGTTCTTC
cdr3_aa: CASSSLAVASRNEQFF

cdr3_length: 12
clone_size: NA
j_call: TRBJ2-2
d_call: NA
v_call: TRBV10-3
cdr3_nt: TGTGCCATCGGATGGAACACCGGGGAGCTGTTTTTT
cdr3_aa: CAIGWNTGELFF

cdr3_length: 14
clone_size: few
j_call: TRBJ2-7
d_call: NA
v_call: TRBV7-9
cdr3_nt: TGTGCCAGCAGCTTGATAGGGGGGGACTACGAGCAGTACTTC
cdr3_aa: CASSLIGGDYEQYF

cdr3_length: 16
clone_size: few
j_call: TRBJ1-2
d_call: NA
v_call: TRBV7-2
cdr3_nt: TGTGCCAGCAGCTTGGGGCGACAGACACCTAACTATGGCTACACCTTC
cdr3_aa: CASSLGRQTPNYGYTF

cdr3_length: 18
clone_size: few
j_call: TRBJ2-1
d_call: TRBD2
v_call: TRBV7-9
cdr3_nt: TGTGCCAGCAGCCTGGGACTAGCGGGGTTGAGCTCCTACAATGAGCAGTTCTTC
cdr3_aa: CASSLGLAGLSSYNEQFF

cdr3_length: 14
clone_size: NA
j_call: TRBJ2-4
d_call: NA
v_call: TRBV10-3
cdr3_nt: TGTGCCATCAGTGACCCCGGAGTAGGTGACATTCAGTACTTC
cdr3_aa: CAISDPGVGDIQYF

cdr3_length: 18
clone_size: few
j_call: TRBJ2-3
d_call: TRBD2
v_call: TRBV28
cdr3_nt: TGTGCCAGCAGTTTAAACCCCTTTAGCGGGAGTAGGAAGGATACGCAGTATTTT
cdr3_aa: CASSLNPFSGSRKDTQYF

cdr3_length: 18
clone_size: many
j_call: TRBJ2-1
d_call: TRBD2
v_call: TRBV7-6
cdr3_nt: TGTGCCAGCAGCAGAGTCGCGCGGGAGGCCAGCTCCTACAATGAGCAGTTCTTC
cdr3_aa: CASSRVAREASSYNEQFF

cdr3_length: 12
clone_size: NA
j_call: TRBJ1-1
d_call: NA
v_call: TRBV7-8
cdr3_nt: TGTGCCAGCAGCTCAAACAGGGCTGAAGCTTTCTTT
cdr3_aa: CASSSNRAEAFF

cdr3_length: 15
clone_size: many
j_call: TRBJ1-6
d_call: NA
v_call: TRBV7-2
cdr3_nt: TGTGCCAGCAGCTTAGATGGTGGGGGCAATTCACCCCTCCACTTT
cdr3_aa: CASSLDGGGNSPLHF

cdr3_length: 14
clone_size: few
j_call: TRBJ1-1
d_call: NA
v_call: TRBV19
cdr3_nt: TGTGCCAGTAGTTTCACAGGTTCGAACACTGAAGCTTTCTTT
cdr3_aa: CASSFTGSNTEAFF

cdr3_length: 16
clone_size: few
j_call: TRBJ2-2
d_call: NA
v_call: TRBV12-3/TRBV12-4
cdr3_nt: TGTGCCAGCGGGTCAACAGGGCCGCGTTGGACCGGGGAGCTGTTTTTT
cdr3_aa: CASGSTGPRWTGELFF

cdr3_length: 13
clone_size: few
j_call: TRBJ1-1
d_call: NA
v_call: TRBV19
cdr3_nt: TGTGCCAGTAGTATCTCTGAGGACGGAGAAGCTTTCTTT
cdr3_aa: CASSISEDGEAFF

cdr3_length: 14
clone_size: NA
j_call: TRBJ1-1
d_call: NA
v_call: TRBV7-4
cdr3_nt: TGTGCCAGCAGCCAACAGGTTACGAACACTGAAGCTTTCTTT
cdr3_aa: CASSQQVTNTEAFF

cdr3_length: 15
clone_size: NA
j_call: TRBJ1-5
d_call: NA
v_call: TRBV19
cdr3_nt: TGTGCCAGTAGTGCCACAGGGCTCGGCAATCAGCCCCAGCATTTT
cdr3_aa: CASSATGLGNQPQHF

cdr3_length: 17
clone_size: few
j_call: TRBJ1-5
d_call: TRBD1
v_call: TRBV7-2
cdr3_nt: TGTGCCAGCAGCTTAACAGCCATACAGGGGGCCAATCAGCCCCAGCATTTT
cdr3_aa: CASSLTAIQGANQPQHF

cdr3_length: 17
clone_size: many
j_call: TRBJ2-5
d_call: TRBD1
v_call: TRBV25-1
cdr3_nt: TGTGCCAGCAGTGACTTTATTGACAGGGATCGGCAAGAGACCCAGTACTTC
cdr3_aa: CASSDFIDRDRQETQYF

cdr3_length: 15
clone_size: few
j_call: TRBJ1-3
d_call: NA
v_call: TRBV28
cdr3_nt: TGTGCCAGCAGTTTCTCCCCCACAGCTGGAAACACCATATATTTT
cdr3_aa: CASSFSPTAGNTIYF

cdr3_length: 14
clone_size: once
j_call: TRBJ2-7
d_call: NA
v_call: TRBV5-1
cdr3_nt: TGCGCCAGCAGATTCAGCGGGCCCCATGGGGAGCAGTACTTC
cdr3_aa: CASRFSGPHGEQYF

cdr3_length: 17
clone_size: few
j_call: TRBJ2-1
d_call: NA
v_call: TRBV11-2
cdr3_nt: TGTGCCAGCAGCCTCGCCCGCTGGGGTGGCAATAAGTATGAGCAGTTCTTC
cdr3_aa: CASSLARWGGNKYEQFF

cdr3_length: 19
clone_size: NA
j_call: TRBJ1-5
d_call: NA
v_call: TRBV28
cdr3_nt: TGTGCCAGGATTGACAGATCCTTTGGTTCCGGGACTAGCAATCAGCCCCAGCATTTT
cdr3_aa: CARIDRSFGSGTSNQPQHF

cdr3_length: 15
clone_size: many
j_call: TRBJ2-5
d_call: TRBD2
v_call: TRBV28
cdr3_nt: TGTGCCAGCAGTGGGGGGGAAGTTCTGAGAGAGACCCAGTACTTC
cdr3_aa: CASSGGEVLRETQYF

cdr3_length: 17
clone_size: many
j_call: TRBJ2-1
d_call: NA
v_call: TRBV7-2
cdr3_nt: TGTGCCAGCAGCTTAGGTCGGTTGAGCACTGATTACAATGAGCAGTTCTTC
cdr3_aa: CASSLGRLSTDYNEQFF

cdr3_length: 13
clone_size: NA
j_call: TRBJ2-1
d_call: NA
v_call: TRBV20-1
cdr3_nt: TGCAGTGCTAGAGGAGACTCCTACAATGAGCAGTTCTTC
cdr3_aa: CSARGDSYNEQFF

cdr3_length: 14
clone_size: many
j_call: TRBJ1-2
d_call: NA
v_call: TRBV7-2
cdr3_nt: TGTGCCAGCAGCTTAAACCTCGGGGGTTATGGCTACACCTTC
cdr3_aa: CASSLNLGGYGYTF

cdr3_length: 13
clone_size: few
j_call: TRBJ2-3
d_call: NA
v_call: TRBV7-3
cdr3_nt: TGTGCCAGCAGCTTAACTTCGGGGTATACGCAGTATTTT
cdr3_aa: CASSLTSGYTQYF

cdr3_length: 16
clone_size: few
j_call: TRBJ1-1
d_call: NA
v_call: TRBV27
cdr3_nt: TGTGCCAGCAGTACGCCTCCAGGGGTAGGGCACACTGAAGCTTTCTTT
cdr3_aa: CASSTPPGVGHTEAFF

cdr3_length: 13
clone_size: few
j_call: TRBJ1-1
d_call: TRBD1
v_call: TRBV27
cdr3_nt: TGTGCCAGCAGCGAGACAGGGGGCACTGAAGCTTTCTTT
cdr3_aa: CASSETGGTEAFF

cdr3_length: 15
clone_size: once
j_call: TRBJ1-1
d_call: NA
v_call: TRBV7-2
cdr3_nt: TGTGCCAGCAGCTTGGGCCCGGCCAGTGGGGTTTGGGCTTTCTTT
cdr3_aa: CASSLGPASGVWAFF

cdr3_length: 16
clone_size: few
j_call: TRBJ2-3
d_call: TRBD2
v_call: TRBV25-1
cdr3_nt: TGTGCCAGCAGTGAAGTGCCTAGCGGGCCGCCGAATACGCAGTATTTT
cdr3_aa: CASSEVPSGPPNTQYF

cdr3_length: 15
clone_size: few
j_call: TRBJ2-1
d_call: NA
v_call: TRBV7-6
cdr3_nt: TGTGCTAGCAGCTTAGGATCTAGGGCCGACAATGAGCAGTTCTTC
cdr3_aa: CASSLGSRADNEQFF

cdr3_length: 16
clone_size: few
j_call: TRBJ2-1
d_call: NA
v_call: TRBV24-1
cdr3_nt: TGTGCCACCAGTGATCCATCAGTAAATTTTGGGGGCGAGCAGTTCTTC
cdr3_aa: CATSDPSVNFGGEQFF

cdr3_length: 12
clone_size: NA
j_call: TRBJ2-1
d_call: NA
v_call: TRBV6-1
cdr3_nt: TGTGCCAGCAATAGGCGGGACAATGAGCAGTTCTTC
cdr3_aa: CASNRRDNEQFF

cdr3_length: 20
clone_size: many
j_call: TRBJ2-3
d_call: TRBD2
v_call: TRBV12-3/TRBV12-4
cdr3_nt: TGTGCCAGCAGTTTTATGAGTATTGGGACTAGCGGAATCTGTGCAGATACGCAGTATTTT
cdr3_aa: CASSFMSIGTSGICADTQYF

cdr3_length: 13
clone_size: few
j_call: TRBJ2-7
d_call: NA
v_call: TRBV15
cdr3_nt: TGTGCCACCAGCAGGGAACCACAGGGAGAGCAGTACTTC
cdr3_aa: CATSREPQGEQYF

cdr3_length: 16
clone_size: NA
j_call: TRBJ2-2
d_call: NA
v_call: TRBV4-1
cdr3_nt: TGCGCCAGCAGCCAAGTTGGATGGGGAGAGGTCGGGGAGCTGTTTTTT
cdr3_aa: CASSQVGWGEVGELFF

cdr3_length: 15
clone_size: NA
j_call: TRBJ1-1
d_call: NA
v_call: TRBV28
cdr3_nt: TGTGCCAGCAGCCTACCTACAAGGGGCTCTCGAACGGCTTTCTTT
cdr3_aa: CASSLPTRGSRTAFF

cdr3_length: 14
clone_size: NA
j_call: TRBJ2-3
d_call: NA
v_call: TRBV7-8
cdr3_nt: TGTGCCAGCAGCTTCCCTAGGGGCACAGATACGCAGTATTTT
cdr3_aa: CASSFPRGTDTQYF

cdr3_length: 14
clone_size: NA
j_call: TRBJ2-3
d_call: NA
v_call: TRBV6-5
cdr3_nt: TGTGCCAGCAGTTACCTTGGACTACGGGATACGCAGTATTTT
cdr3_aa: CASSYLGLRDTQYF

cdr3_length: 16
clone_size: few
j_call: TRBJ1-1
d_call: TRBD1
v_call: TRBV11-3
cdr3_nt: TGTGCCAGCAGCCGACAGGGAAAATTTTTCCGGACTGAAGCTTTCTTT
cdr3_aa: CASSRQGKFFRTEAFF

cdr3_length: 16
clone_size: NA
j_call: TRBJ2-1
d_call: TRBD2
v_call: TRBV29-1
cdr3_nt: TGCAGCGTAATCGGGACTAGCGGGAGTTCCTACAATGAGCAGTTCTTC
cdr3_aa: CSVIGTSGSSYNEQFF

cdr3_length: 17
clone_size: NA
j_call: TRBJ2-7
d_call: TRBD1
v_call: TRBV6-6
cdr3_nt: TGTGCCAGCAGTTACGGCGGACAGGGGGCGAAGGCCTACGAGCAGTACTTC
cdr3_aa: CASSYGGQGAKAYEQYF

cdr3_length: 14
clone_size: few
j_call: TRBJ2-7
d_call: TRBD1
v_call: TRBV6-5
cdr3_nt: TGTGCCAGCAATCCGGGACAGGGGTCCCACGAGCAGTACTTC
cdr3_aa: CASNPGQGSHEQYF

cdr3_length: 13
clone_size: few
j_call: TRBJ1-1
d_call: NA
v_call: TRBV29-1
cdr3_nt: TGCAGCGTTGCTAGCAGCCTAAACACTGAAGCTTTCTTT
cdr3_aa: CSVASSLNTEAFF

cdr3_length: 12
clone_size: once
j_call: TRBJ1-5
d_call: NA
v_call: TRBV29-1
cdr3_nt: TGCAGCTACTCAGATAGCAATCAGCCCCAGCATTTT
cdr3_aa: CSYSDSNQPQHF

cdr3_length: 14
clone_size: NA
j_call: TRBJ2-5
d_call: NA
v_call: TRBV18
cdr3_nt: TGTGCCAGCTCACACCGGGACAAACAAGAGACCCAGTACTTC
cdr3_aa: CASSHRDKQETQYF

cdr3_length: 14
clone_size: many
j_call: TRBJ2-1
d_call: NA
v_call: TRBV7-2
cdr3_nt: TGTGCCAGCAGCCTAGGGTCTAGAAACAATGAGCAGTTCTTC
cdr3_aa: CASSLGSRNNEQFF

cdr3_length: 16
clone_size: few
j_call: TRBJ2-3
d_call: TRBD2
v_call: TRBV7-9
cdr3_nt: TGTGCCAGCAGCTCGAACATAGCGGGAGTGACAGATACGCAGTATTTT
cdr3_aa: CASSSNIAGVTDTQYF

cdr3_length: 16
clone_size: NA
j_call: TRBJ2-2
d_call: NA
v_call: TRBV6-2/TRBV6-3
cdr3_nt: TGTGCCAGCACCCTACAGACTACCCGGAACACCGGGGAGCTGTTTTTT
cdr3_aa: CASTLQTTRNTGELFF